Listed here are 18 T cell receptor beta chains from one sample, sequenced in a study of identical twins. TCRdb re-analysed the 5' RACE reads in MiXCR, keeping a single row per CDR3 protein. Of 400,000 to 550,000 distinct CDR3 sequences in the sample, approximately 22% were seen once. The sample was also reused in another study, on T cells expressing NK-cell markers.

The sample consisted of CD4+ T cells sorted from blood. Receptor source: a woman aged 18-29 years in good health.

The V call is TRBV2, the J call TRBJ2-7, with D hard to call. Trimming left V 7 bases short and J 7 bases short, with 17 bases between. The germline V gene encodes CDR1 SNHLY and CDR2 FYNNEI. This CDR3 contains 13 residues. The CDR3, as DNA: TGTGCCAGCACCCAGGAAGGGTTGTCGGAGCAGTACTTC. Its translation: CASTQEGLSEQYF.

The V and J genes are TRBV28 and TRBJ2-5; D call uncertain. V lost 6 bases to trimming and J lost 4 bases, with 12 bases between them. Germline values: CDR1 MDHEN, CDR2 SYDVKM. This CDR3 spans 13 amino acids. In nucleotides, the CDR3 is TGTGCCAGCAGCCCGAACGGGCGAGAGACCCAGTACTTC. The encoded protein is CASSPNGRETQYF.

This clonotype was seen a few times. The gene calls are TRBV7-9 and TRBJ1-1, with a tentative D call TRBD1 (6 bases). Germline CDR1 and CDR2: SEHNR and FQNEAQ (reference sequence). The CDR3 consists of 15 residues. Between the trimmed V and J ends, which lost 2 bases and 7 bases, there was a span of 17 bases. CDR3 nucleotides: TGTGCCAGCAGCTTAATAGGCACAGGGAGCCATGAAGCTTTCTTT. It specifies CASSLIGTGSHEAFF.

The sample holds a few counts of this clonotype. The J gene is TRBJ1-2, the V gene TRBV20-1, with 7 positions matching TRBD1. CDR3 length equals 16 residues. Trimming removed 4 bases from V and 8 bases from J; junction bases left unmatched: 19. Germline CDR1 and CDR2: DFQATT and SNEGSKA (reference sequence). CDR3 coding DNA: TGCAGTGCTACCCGCAGACAGGGCTCAACTAGAGGGGGCTACACCTTC. Its protein is CSATRRQGSTRGGYTF.

This chain joins TRBV14 and TRBJ2-7; 8 positions match TRBD1. This CDR3 contains 14 residues. V lost 4 bases and J lost 5; bases outside the gene matches: 7. Germline-derived CDR1 and CDR2 are SGHDN and FVKESK. The CDR3 DNA reads as TGTGCCAGCAGCCGCATAGGACAGGGAGACGAGCAGTACTTC. Protein product: CASSRIGQGDEQYF.

This clonotype was found a few times. This rearrangement joins TRBV20-1 to TRBJ2-7; D is possibly TRBD1 (7 bases). The V end was cut by 5 bases, the J end by 7 bases, with 21 bases between. The CDR3 is 14 amino acids. Per the germline V gene, CDR1 is DFQATT and CDR2 is SNEGSKA (reference sequence). This CDR3 reads CSAGTGDSWVEQYF. The CDR3 DNA is TGCAGTGCTGGAACAGGGGACTCTTGGGTAGAGCAGTACTTC.

Only a few counts were recorded for this clonotype. This CDR3 is CASSTLEREIREQYF. CDR3 DNA sequence: TGTGCCAGCAGTACCCTCGAGCGGGAGATAAGAGAGCAGTACTTC. The V call is TRBV27, the J call TRBJ2-7, with 8 bases matching TRBD2. The V and J ends lost 5 bases and 7 bases, in that order; junction bases with no gene match: 13. CDR1 and CDR2 from the germline V gene are MNHEY and SMNVEV (reference sequence). The CDR3 runs to 15 residues.

The V gene is TRBV2, the J gene TRBJ2-1; 9 positions agree with TRBD2. Germline CDR1 reads SNHLY; CDR2 reads FYNNEI. V gave up 2 bases and J gave up 10 bases; unmatched junction bases: 6. The CDR3 has 14 residues. The CDR3 spells CASSELAGWEEQFF. CDR3 nucleotide sequence: TGTGCCAGCAGTGAACTAGCGGGGTGGGAGGAGCAGTTCTTC. Full variable domain (remainder filled in from reference TRBV2 and TRBJ2-1): EPEVTQTPSHQVTQMGQEVILRCVPISNHLYFYWYRQILGQKVEFLVSFYNNEISEKSEIFDDQFSVERPDGSNFTLKIRSTKLEDSAMYFCASSELAGWEEQFFGPGTRLTVL.

CDR3: CSASPGRPYEQYF. The CDR3 DNA is TGCAGTGCTAGTCCAGGGCGTCCCTACGAGCAGTACTTC. V gene TRBV20-1 combines with J gene TRBJ2-7, with D possibly TRBD1 on 5 matching bases. The germline V gene has CDR1 DFQATT and CDR2 SNEGSKA (reference sequence). V shed 3 bases and J shed 2 bases, with 11 bases lying between them. CDR3 size: 13 residues.

The chain has TRBV18 and TRBJ2-2; D possibly corresponds to TRBD2 (5 bases). The CDR3 length is 13 residues. Germline CDR1 KGHSH, CDR2 LQKENI. Trimming left V 1 base short and J 6 bases short, with 6 bases between. The CDR3 nucleotides are TGTGCCAGCTCACCACAGGACTCCGGGGAGCTGTTTTTT. Amino acid sequence: CASSPQDSGELFF.

This chain connects TRBV4-1 to TRBJ2-3; 8 bases align to TRBD1. CDR1 is MGHRA and CDR2 is YSYEKL in the germline V gene. The CDR3 is made up of 14 amino acids. V was clipped by 2 bases and J by 5 bases; unmatched bases: 3. Written as DNA, the CDR3 is TGCGCCAGCAGCCAATCAGGGGGCAAAGATACGCAGTATTTT. Protein product: CASSQSGGKDTQYF.

This clonotype has only a few counts. V gene TRBV5-1 combines with J gene TRBJ1-1; TRBD1 aligns across 11 bases. Germline V lookup: CDR1 SGHRS, CDR2 YFSETQ. Trimming cost V 6 bases and J 4 bases; bases outside gene matches: 5. The CDR3 is 14 amino acids. The DNA for the CDR3 is TGCGCCAGCAACTCCGGGACAGGGGGCACTGAAGCTTTCTTT. This encodes CASNSGTGGTEAFF.

This chain uses TRBV3-1 with TRBJ2-5; D is possibly TRBD2 (5 bases). The CDR3 has 12 residues. Trimming removed 4 bases from V and 5 bases from J, with 8 bases in between. Germline lookup yields CDR1 LGHDT and CDR2 YNNKEL (reference sequence). DNA of the CDR3: TGTGCCAGCAGCCGCCGGGATGAGACCCAGTACTTC. Translated: CASSRRDETQYF.

This chain joins TRBV5-1 and TRBJ1-1; the D is unclear. Germline V gene data show CDR1 as SGHRS and CDR2 as YFSETQ. Trimming removed 5 bases at V and 11 bases at J, with 13 bases between. CDR3 size: 11 residues. CDR3 bases: TGCGCCAGCAGTGAGGCGAATCGGGCTTTCTTT. This gives the protein CASSEANRAFF.

This clonotype was recorded a few times. The chain recombines TRBV15 with TRBJ2-5; 11 positions agree with TRBD2. The CDR3 length is 15 residues. V gave up 1 base and J gave up 3 bases; unmatched junction bases: 1. The germline CDR1 and CDR2 sequences are LNHNV and YYDKDF (reference sequence). The CDR3 is CATSRGGLAEETQYF. The CDR3 DNA reads as TGTGCCACCAGCAGAGGGGGACTAGCGGAAGAGACCCAGTACTTC. Together with reference TRBV15 and TRBJ2-5, the CDR3 gives the full variable domain: DAMVIQNPRYQVTQFGKPVTLSCSQTLNHNVMYWYQQKSSQAPKLLFHYYDKDFNNEADTPDNFQSRRPNTSFCFLDIRSPGLGDTAMYLCATSRGGLAEETQYFGPGTRLLVL.

This clonotype has only a few counts. The rearrangement links TRBV27 to TRBJ1-2; TRBD1 matches 8 bases. V gave up 5 bases and J gave up 2 bases; unmatched junction bases: 4. The CDR3 runs to 14 residues. Germline CDR1 MNHEY, CDR2 SMNVEV (reference sequence). In nucleotides, the CDR3 is TGTGCCAGCAGTCCAAGGGACAGGAACTATGGCTACACCTTC. It codes for CASSPRDRNYGYTF.

This chain connects TRBV6-1 to TRBJ2-5, with TRBD2 matching 7 bases. This CDR3 has 13 residues. Germline assignment: CDR1 MNHNS and CDR2 SASEGT. J gave up 5 bases and V 6 bases, and 6 bases lay outside the gene matches. CDR3 sequence (DNA): TGTGCCAGCAGGTCCGCCGGGGGGGAGACCCAGTACTTC. Residues: CASRSAGGETQYF.

The chain recombines TRBV28 with TRBJ1-2; TRBD1 is a possible D gene (6 bases). The CDR3 runs to 15 residues. Germline V lookup: CDR1 MDHEN, CDR2 SYDVKM. Trimming left V 6 bases short and J 4 bases short, with 18 bases between. Written as DNA, the CDR3 is TGTGCCAGCAGGGCTCCGGGGGGCAACCGCTATGGCTACACCTTC. Protein product: CASRAPGGNRYGYTF.